This TCR beta chain was sequenced during a study of human T cells and chemical hapten exposure. As for the study in general: In the sensitization step, 2% DPC was placed on about 2 cm by about 2 cm of upper inner arm skin. Reading of the patch tests, which applied 0.01% DPC to the upper back, occurred at 6 days.

MiXCR, run by TCRdb on the RACE reads, gives a single entry per CDR3 protein. Found here are approximately 82,000 distinct CDR3 sequences, about 12% of them singletons; the top ten hold roughly 4%. This clonotype was detected a few times. Its antigen is undetermined. Study-wide points: Expanded TCRs grouped into significantly more large CDR3 similarity clusters than controls produced. PT1 expanded TCR numbers tracked positively with patch test score.

Time point noted: patch test 1, 2 weeks after DPC sensitization. The treatment is: therapeutic diphenylcyclopropenone sensitization with weekly scalp DPC. The source of this sequence is a woman in her sixties or seventies with alopecia areata. Some clones in this sample may be carry-over from other donors' samples. Sample: whole blood, taken in connection with sensitization to the hapten diphenylcyclopropenone (DPC).

CDR3 DNA: TGTGCCAGCAGTTTTGGGACAGGGGAGGATCAGCCCCAGCATTTT. Residues: CASSFGTGEDQPQHF. The V and J genes are TRBV27 and TRBJ1-5; TRBD1 agrees at 10 bases. Germline CDR1 reads MNHEY; CDR2 reads SMNVEV (reference sequence). The CDR3 is 15 residues long. The V gene end was trimmed by 3 bases and the J gene end by 5 bases; junction bases not matched to a gene: 4.